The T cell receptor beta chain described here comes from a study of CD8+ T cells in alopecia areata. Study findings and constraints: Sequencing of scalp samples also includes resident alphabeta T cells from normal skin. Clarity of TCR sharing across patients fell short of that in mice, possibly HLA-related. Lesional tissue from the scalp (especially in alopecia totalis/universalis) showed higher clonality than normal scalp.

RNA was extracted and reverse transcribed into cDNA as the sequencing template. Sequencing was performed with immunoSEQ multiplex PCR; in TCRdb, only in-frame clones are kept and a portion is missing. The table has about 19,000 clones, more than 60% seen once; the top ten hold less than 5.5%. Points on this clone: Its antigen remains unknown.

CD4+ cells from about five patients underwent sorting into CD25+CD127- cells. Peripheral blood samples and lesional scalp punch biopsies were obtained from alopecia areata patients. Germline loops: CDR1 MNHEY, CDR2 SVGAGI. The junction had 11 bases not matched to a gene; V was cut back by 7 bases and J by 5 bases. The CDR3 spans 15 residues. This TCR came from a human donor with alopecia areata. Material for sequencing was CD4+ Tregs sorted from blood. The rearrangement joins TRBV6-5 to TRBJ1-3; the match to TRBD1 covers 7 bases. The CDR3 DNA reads TGTGCCAGCATGCGAGAGGGGGCGCTCAGAAACACCATATATTTT. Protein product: CASMREGALRNTIYF.